Listed below are T cell receptor beta chains from one sample, sequenced in a study of shared clonotypes between healthy human individuals. Data came from immunoSEQ multiplex PCR; TCRdb stores just in-frame clones and leaves some out. Here the sample spans more than 400,000 clones, roughly 80% being singletons. Sequenced sample: PBMCs. The receptors come from a woman in her thirties or forties in good health. Some clones in this sample may be carry-over from other donors' samples. Both conserved end residues are trimmed from each CDR3. Fields, in order: J gene, V gene, clone size, D gene, CDR3 protein. D genes are given only for firm matches. Clone size appears in some rows only: once, few, many, or a class for an expanded clone.

j_call: TRBJ1-1
v_call: TRBV7-6
clone_size: -
d_call: -
cdr3_aa: ASSEDIDTEAF

j_call: TRBJ2-5
v_call: TRBV4-2
clone_size: few
d_call: -
cdr3_aa: ASSQEGMAQY

j_call: TRBJ1-5
v_call: TRBV10-1
clone_size: -
d_call: -
cdr3_aa: ASSESGDQPQH

j_call: TRBJ2-5
v_call: TRBV29-1
clone_size: -
d_call: -
cdr3_aa: SVFLHAGETQY

j_call: TRBJ1-1
v_call: TRBV6-6
clone_size: once
d_call: -
cdr3_aa: ASSSADSTMNTEAF

j_call: TRBJ1-6
v_call: TRBV9
clone_size: -
d_call: -
cdr3_aa: ASSVSSVSSYNSPLH

j_call: TRBJ2-1
v_call: TRBV29-1
clone_size: -
d_call: -
cdr3_aa: SALNVGGNEQF

j_call: TRBJ2-6
v_call: TRBV2
clone_size: few
d_call: -
cdr3_aa: ASSEGPGRGSGANVLT

j_call: TRBJ1-2
v_call: TRBV28
clone_size: -
d_call: -
cdr3_aa: ASSLQDRAYGYT

j_call: TRBJ1-2
v_call: TRBV2
clone_size: -
d_call: -
cdr3_aa: ASSDSPNYGYT

j_call: TRBJ1-1
v_call: TRBV30
clone_size: -
d_call: -
cdr3_aa: AWSDTFEAF

j_call: TRBJ2-2
v_call: TRBV6-1
clone_size: -
d_call: -
cdr3_aa: ASIPVLGAGELF

j_call: TRBJ2-5
v_call: TRBV5-1
clone_size: -
d_call: TRBD1
cdr3_aa: ASSDRDRGQETQY

j_call: TRBJ2-2
v_call: TRBV10-3
clone_size: -
d_call: TRBD1
cdr3_aa: AISESGQGGTGELF

j_call: TRBJ2-5
v_call: TRBV6-1
clone_size: once
d_call: TRBD1
cdr3_aa: ASTGTGGETQY

j_call: TRBJ1-3
v_call: TRBV4-1
clone_size: -
d_call: -
cdr3_aa: ASSQAARVRGNTIY

j_call: TRBJ2-7
v_call: TRBV18
clone_size: -
d_call: TRBD1
cdr3_aa: ASSRPSGQGLEQY

j_call: TRBJ2-5
v_call: TRBV9
clone_size: -
d_call: -
cdr3_aa: ASSVRGSHDQETQY

j_call: TRBJ2-7
v_call: TRBV9
clone_size: -
d_call: -
cdr3_aa: ASSPPGLDEQY

j_call: TRBJ1-1
v_call: TRBV19
clone_size: few
d_call: -
cdr3_aa: ASRPGGGAHTEAF

j_call: TRBJ2-3
v_call: TRBV5-1
clone_size: -
d_call: -
cdr3_aa: ASRNRVGDTQY

j_call: TRBJ1-5
v_call: TRBV5-1
clone_size: -
d_call: -
cdr3_aa: ASSLARESNQPQH

j_call: TRBJ1-5
v_call: TRBV28
clone_size: -
d_call: -
cdr3_aa: ASSFFPIWGRTSNQPQH

j_call: TRBJ2-1
v_call: TRBV18
clone_size: -
d_call: TRBD2
cdr3_aa: ASSPLAGGRENEQF

j_call: TRBJ1-5
v_call: TRBV19
clone_size: -
d_call: -
cdr3_aa: ASSIWGEYSNQPQH

j_call: TRBJ2-7
v_call: TRBV4-3
clone_size: -
d_call: -
cdr3_aa: ASSQEVLAPYEQY

j_call: TRBJ2-2
v_call: TRBV9
clone_size: -
d_call: TRBD2
cdr3_aa: ASSAAGGGTGELF

j_call: TRBJ1-2
v_call: TRBV18
clone_size: -
d_call: TRBD1
cdr3_aa: ASSPPGQGLSYT

j_call: TRBJ1-2
v_call: TRBV19
clone_size: -
d_call: TRBD1
cdr3_aa: ASSRQGRYGYT

j_call: TRBJ1-3
v_call: TRBV5-1
clone_size: -
d_call: -
cdr3_aa: ASTRDSGNTIY

j_call: TRBJ1-1
v_call: TRBV6-1
clone_size: -
d_call: TRBD1
cdr3_aa: ASSRQGMNTEAF

j_call: TRBJ1-2
v_call: TRBV28
clone_size: -
d_call: -
cdr3_aa: ASSSSSQQGFDGYT

j_call: TRBJ2-7
v_call: TRBV7-3
clone_size: -
d_call: -
cdr3_aa: ASSLRAPGSGPPSEQY

j_call: TRBJ2-7
v_call: TRBV7-9
clone_size: -
d_call: TRBD2
cdr3_aa: ASSHRTSTYEQY

j_call: TRBJ2-7
v_call: TRBV28
clone_size: -
d_call: -
cdr3_aa: ASSSPGNEQY

j_call: TRBJ1-2
v_call: TRBV7-9
clone_size: -
d_call: -
cdr3_aa: ASSRDGGYGYT

j_call: TRBJ2-5
v_call: TRBV7-2
clone_size: -
d_call: -
cdr3_aa: ASSLVGLREETQY

j_call: TRBJ2-5
v_call: TRBV7-9
clone_size: -
d_call: -
cdr3_aa: ASSLRPRETQY

j_call: TRBJ1-1
v_call: TRBV6-6
clone_size: few
d_call: TRBD1
cdr3_aa: ASSWPQGAMNTEAF

j_call: TRBJ2-1
v_call: TRBV4-3
clone_size: -
d_call: -
cdr3_aa: ASSRRAGQSSYNEQF

j_call: TRBJ2-1
v_call: TRBV19
clone_size: -
d_call: TRBD2
cdr3_aa: ASRARETYNEQF

j_call: TRBJ1-2
v_call: TRBV7-3
clone_size: -
d_call: TRBD1
cdr3_aa: ASSLLPDRGGYT

j_call: TRBJ2-7
v_call: TRBV5-1
clone_size: -
d_call: -
cdr3_aa: ASSLASLSTYEQY

j_call: TRBJ2-1
v_call: TRBV4-1
clone_size: -
d_call: TRBD2
cdr3_aa: ASSQGAGPPTMEQF

j_call: TRBJ1-2
v_call: TRBV29-1
clone_size: -
d_call: TRBD1
cdr3_aa: SVGGQGNYGYT

j_call: TRBJ2-6
v_call: TRBV27
clone_size: once
d_call: TRBD1
cdr3_aa: ASSWDRLQSRANVLT

j_call: TRBJ2-5
v_call: TRBV29-1
clone_size: -
d_call: TRBD2
cdr3_aa: SFLRLAQETQY

j_call: TRBJ1-5
v_call: TRBV6-4
clone_size: -
d_call: -
cdr3_aa: ASMSHRGGNQPQH

j_call: TRBJ1-4
v_call: TRBV6-6
clone_size: -
d_call: TRBD1
cdr3_aa: ASRAGQPNEKLF

j_call: TRBJ1-5
v_call: TRBV4-2
clone_size: -
d_call: -
cdr3_aa: ASSQEQISNQPQH

j_call: TRBJ1-1
v_call: TRBV19
clone_size: -
d_call: -
cdr3_aa: ASSISRDQALS

j_call: TRBJ2-1
v_call: TRBV10-3
clone_size: -
d_call: -
cdr3_aa: AISDGNREFYNEQF

j_call: TRBJ1-1
v_call: TRBV5-1
clone_size: once
d_call: TRBD1
cdr3_aa: ASSLSGGNTEAF

j_call: TRBJ1-2
v_call: TRBV18
clone_size: -
d_call: TRBD1
cdr3_aa: ASSPGTGGDYGYT

j_call: TRBJ1-4
v_call: TRBV5-1
clone_size: -
d_call: -
cdr3_aa: ASSLSATNEKLF

j_call: TRBJ1-4
v_call: TRBV4-3
clone_size: -
d_call: TRBD1
cdr3_aa: ASSLSPGQGAGGEKLF

j_call: TRBJ2-3
v_call: TRBV5-1
clone_size: -
d_call: -
cdr3_aa: ASNLRGDTQY

j_call: TRBJ2-3
v_call: TRBV10-2
clone_size: few
d_call: -
cdr3_aa: ASSESEDPSTDTQY

j_call: TRBJ1-1
v_call: TRBV6-5
clone_size: -
d_call: -
cdr3_aa: ASRRQGTAVAF